This entry features one T cell receptor (beta chain) sequence. The sample belongs to a study of PD-L1 blockade in urothelial cancer. Study information: Before enrollment, 0 to 3 chemotherapy regimens had been given to patients. A median blood sample held roughly 150,000 T cells and tens of thousands of unique TCRs.

Germline-derived CDR1 and CDR2 are SNHLY and FYNNEI. The CDR3 contains 15 residues. The V gene end was trimmed by 6 bases and the J gene end by 12 bases; junction bases not matched to a gene: 15. Libraries were prepared by immunoSEQ multiplex PCR; TCRdb keeps only in-frame clonotypes and omits some of them. The sample records more than 75,000 clones, approximately 90% being singletons. Diagnoses among patients were locally advanced or metastatic urothelial carcinoma. This chain connects TRBV2 to TRBJ2-1; 9 bases are a match to TRBD2. The clonotype comes from a man aged 60 to 75 with urothelial cancer. The sample here was PBMCs, taken around atezolizumab (anti-PD-L1) treatment. CDR3 protein: CASSLQAGGGPPQFF. CDR3 bases: TGTGCCAGCAGCCTCCAAGCGGGGGGCGGACCTCCGCAGTTCTTC.